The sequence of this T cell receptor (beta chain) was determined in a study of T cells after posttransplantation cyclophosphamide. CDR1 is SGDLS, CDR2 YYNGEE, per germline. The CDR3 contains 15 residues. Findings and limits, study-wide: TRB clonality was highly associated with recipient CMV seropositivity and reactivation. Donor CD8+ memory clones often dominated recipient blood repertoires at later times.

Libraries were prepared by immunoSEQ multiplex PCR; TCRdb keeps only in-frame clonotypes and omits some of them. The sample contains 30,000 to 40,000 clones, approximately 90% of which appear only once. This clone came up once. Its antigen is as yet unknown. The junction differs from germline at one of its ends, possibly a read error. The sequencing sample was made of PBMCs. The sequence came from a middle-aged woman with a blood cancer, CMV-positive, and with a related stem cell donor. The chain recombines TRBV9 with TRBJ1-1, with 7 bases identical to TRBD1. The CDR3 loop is CASSVGRGLDTGAFF. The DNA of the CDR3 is TGTGCCAGCAGCGTAGGGAGGGGGCTAGACACTGGAGCTTTCTTT.